A single sample gave rise to the 30 T cell receptor beta chains below, sequenced in a study of early stage breast cancer tumors. Profiled with immunoSEQ multiplex PCR; TCRdb holds only in-frame clones, not every one. The repertoire consists of several thousand clones, with roughly 65% occurring once and the leading ten covering roughly 6.4%. The sequenced material came from breast tumor tissue. The receptor source for this set is a person aged 65-85 years with breast cancer.

V usage is TRBV9 and J usage is TRBJ1-3; D possibly corresponds to TRBD1 (6 bases). The ends were cut back, 7 bases at V and 0 bases at J, with 11 bases in the middle. The CDR3 consists of 14 residues. CDR1 and CDR2 (germline): SGDLS, YYNGEE. The CDR3 nucleotides are TGTGCCAGCTCCCAGGGGAGCTCTGGAAACACCATATATTTT. Encoded protein: CASSQGSSGNTIYF.

J is TRBJ2-1 and V is TRBV5-1; 8 bases are a match to TRBD2. Germline loops: CDR1 SGHRS, CDR2 YFSETQ. V lost 0 bases, J lost 7 bases, and 9 bases stayed unmatched. The CDR3 is made up of 16 amino acids. The CDR3 nucleotides read TGCGCCAGCAGCTTGGGCGGGGGGCCTCCGATGAATGAGCAGTTCTTC. It specifies CASSLGGGPPMNEQFF.

This clone was seen only a few times. This sequence joins TRBV7-9 and TRBJ2-2; a weak D match, TRBD1 (6 bases). V was trimmed by 8 bases and J by 1 base, leaving 14 bases between them. The CDR3 extends over 15 amino acids. Looked up from germline, CDR1 is SEHNR and CDR2 is FQNEAQ (reference sequence). In nucleotides, the CDR3 is TGTGCCAGCCCGGCCGGGACACTGAACACCGGGGAGCTGTTTTTT. Its translation is CASPAGTLNTGELFF.

By frequency in the sample, this clone is large. This sample includes further DNA sequences coding for the same CDR3. V gene TRBV5-6 combines with J gene TRBJ1-5, with D unclear. Trimming left V 0 bases short and J 4 bases short, with 8 bases between. Germline V gene data show CDR1 as SGHDT and CDR2 as YYEEEE. This CDR3 region has 14 residues. This CDR3 reads CASSLGSVNQPQHF. The CDR3 region has the DNA TGTGCCAGCAGCTTGGGCTCGGTTAATCAGCCCCAGCATTTT.

This clone turned up a few times. The chain is built from TRBV2 and TRBJ1-2; TRBD1 might be the D (5 bases). Trimming shortened V by 8 bases and J by 8 bases, and 15 bases separated the two germline ends. This CDR3 region has 12 residues. Germline CDR1 reads SNHLY; CDR2 reads FYNNEI. The CDR3 sequence is CASDSRDGGYTF. The CDR3 DNA reads as TGTGCCAGCGATTCCAGGGATGGCGGCTACACCTTC.

To note about this clone: Additional DNA sequences in this sample encode the identical CDR3. The chain couples TRBV4-3 to TRBJ1-1, with TRBD1 as a possible D gene (6 bases). V lost 2 bases, J lost 3 bases, and 10 bases lay in between. The germline gives CDR1 LGHNA, CDR2 YSLEER. The CDR3 is 14 amino acids. The CDR3 nucleotides read TGCGCCAGCAGCCAAAAGGGGGGGGACACTGAAGCTTTCTTT. This sequence encodes CASSQKGGDTEAFF.

V is TRBV5-8 and J is TRBJ1-1, with D tentatively TRBD1 (5 bases). V lost 4 bases, J lost 7 bases, and 20 bases lay in between. CDR1 and CDR2 from the germline V gene are SGHTS and YDEGEE. This CDR3 is 15 amino acids long. The CDR3 protein is CASSAEGQGEDEAFF. The CDR3 DNA reads TGTGCCAGCAGCGCCGAAGGGCAGGGTGAAGATGAAGCTTTCTTT.

By sample fraction, this clone is medium-sized. The chain recombines TRBV5-1 with TRBJ2-2; the match to TRBD1 covers 11 bases. V gave up 4 bases and J gave up 0 bases; unmatched junction bases: 2. Germline-derived CDR1 and CDR2 are SGHRS and YFSETQ. The CDR3 totals 16 residues. CDR3 nucleotide sequence: TGCGCCAGCAGCGGGGACAGGGGGGCGAACACCGGGGAGCTGTTTTTT. Its protein is CASSGDRGANTGELFF.

In regard to this clone: The germline gene is not matched at one end of the junction; a read error may be the cause. J is TRBJ2-2 and V is TRBV5-1; 8 positions agree with TRBD2. The germline V gene encodes CDR1 SGHRS and CDR2 YFSETQ. The CDR3 contains 16 residues. The CDR3 here is CAGSLASGGLTGELFF. CDR3 in DNA: TGCGCCGGCAGCTTGGCAAGCGGGGGCCTAACCGGGGAGCTGTTTTTT.

CDR3 in amino acids: CASSQTGNPHNEQFF. The CDR3 DNA follows: TGTGCCAGCAGCCAAACAGGGAATCCCCACAATGAGCAGTTCTTC. The chain couples TRBV11-2 to TRBJ2-1, with a possible D match to TRBD1 (6 bases). V was clipped by 5 bases and J by 5 bases, with 16 bases between them. The germline CDR1 and CDR2 sequences are SGHAT and FQNNGV. The CDR3 runs to 15 residues.

J is TRBJ1-3 and V is TRBV18; no definite D call. The germline gives CDR1 KGHSH, CDR2 LQKENI. The CDR3 loop spans 15 amino acids. The V gene lost 6 bases and the J gene lost 0 bases, with 12 bases spanning the gap. As DNA, the CDR3 is TGTGCCAGCTCGGCCCTGGCAGACTCTGGAAACACCATATATTTT. This encodes CASSALADSGNTIYF. The full variable domain, in which reference TRBV18 and TRBJ1-3 provide the parts outside the CDR3, is NAGVMQNPRHLVRRRGQEARLRCSPMKGHSHVYWYRQLPEEGLKFMVYLQKENIIDESGMPKERFSAEFPKEGPSILRIQQVVRGDSAAYFCASSALADSGNTIYFGEGSWLTVV.

This clone was found a few times. The DNA for the CDR3 is TGTGCCAGTAGTAGCCGGGACAGGGGCTACGAGCAGTACTTC. Its translation is CASSSRDRGYEQYF. The V and J genes are TRBV19 and TRBJ2-7; 10 bases fit TRBD1. This CDR3 has 14 amino acids. After removal of 4 bases from V and 3 bases from J, the junction contained 3 bases not matched to a gene. The germline V gene encodes CDR1 LNHDA and CDR2 SQIVND (reference sequence).

The chain has TRBV28 and TRBJ2-3, with TRBD1 matching over 7 bases. Germline assignment: CDR1 MDHEN and CDR2 SYDVKM. V dropped 5 bases and J dropped 2; count of bases not matched to a gene: 7. This CDR3 is 15 amino acids long. CDR3 protein: CASSHRDRYTDTQYF. The CDR3 nucleotides are TGTGCCAGCAGTCACCGGGACAGATACACAGATACGCAGTATTTT.

The chain couples TRBV28 to TRBJ2-6; D perhaps matches TRBD1 (5 bases). The CDR3 totals 15 residues. Trimming took off 5 bases at V and 0 bases at J, with 8 bases between the two ends. The V gene's germline CDR1 is MDHEN and CDR2 SYDVKM. CDR3 amino acids: CASSTQGSGANVLTF. The DNA for the CDR3 is TGTGCCAGCAGTACTCAGGGCTCTGGGGCCAACGTCCTGACTTTC. The complete variable domain, with remaining parts taken from reference TRBV28 and TRBJ2-6, reads DVKVTQSSRYLVKRTGEKVFLECVQDMDHENMFWYRQDPGLGLRLIYFSYDVKMKEKGDIPEGYSVSREKKERFSLILESASTNQTSMYLCASSTQGSGANVLTFGAGSRLTVL.

This clone was detected only a few times. The J gene is TRBJ1-2, the V gene TRBV5-3, with 7 bases fitting TRBD1. TRBV5-3 is annotated as an ORF whose role is uncertain. V gave up 2 bases and J gave up 5 bases; unmatched junction bases: 12. CDR3 length: 16 amino acids. CDR3 nucleotides: TGTGCCAGAAGCTTAGAATCAGGGGGAAGAGGGTATGGCTACACCTTC. Its protein is CARSLESGGRGYGYTF.

The V gene is TRBV5-4, the J gene TRBJ1-4; D not resolved. The CDR3 has 14 amino acids. Germline CDR1 reads SGHNT; CDR2 reads YYREEE (reference sequence). V was trimmed by 3 bases and J by 6 bases, leaving 12 bases between them. CDR3: CASSSRKGDEKLFF. CDR3 in DNA: TGTGCCAGCAGCTCGAGGAAGGGAGATGAAAAACTGTTTTTT.

The chain carries TRBV18 and TRBJ1-6, with D perhaps matching TRBD1 (5 bases). Germline CDR1 KGHSH, CDR2 LQKENI. V lost 8 bases to trimming and J lost 5 bases, with 25 bases between them. This CDR3 is built from 18 residues. CDR3 protein: CASAENPPGTSDNSPLHF. CDR3 DNA: TGTGCCAGCGCAGAAAACCCTCCGGGGACTAGCGATAATTCACCCCTCCACTTT.

This chain links TRBV6-6 with TRBJ2-5; 8 nucleotides line up with TRBD2. Germline loops: CDR1 MNHNY, CDR2 SVGAGI (reference sequence). With 6 bases clipped from V and 2 bases from J, the junction kept 5 bases outside the gene matches. CDR3 length equals 14 residues. CDR3 DNA: TGTGCCAGCAGGTTTACTAGCGGACAAGAGACCCAGTACTTC. This translates into CASRFTSGQETQYF.

This clone showed up just a few times. The chain carries TRBV7-9 and TRBJ2-7, with 7 bases lining up with TRBD1. The V gene's germline CDR1 is SEHNR and CDR2 FQNEAQ (reference sequence). The CDR3 is made up of 15 amino acids. Trimming took 1 base from V and 6 from J; bases not matched to a gene: 9. CDR3: CASSLVLGTVTEQYF. CDR3 DNA sequence: TGTGCCAGCAGCTTAGTGTTGGGGACAGTCACCGAGCAGTACTTC.

The rearrangement joins TRBV9 to TRBJ2-5, with 11 bases matching TRBD1. Germline loops: CDR1 SGDLS, CDR2 YYNGEE. Unmatched junction bases numbered 8, after V lost 3 bases and J lost 4 bases. The CDR3 has 16 residues. CDR3 residues: CASSAGDRGKGETQYF. The CDR3 nucleotides are TGTGCCAGCAGCGCCGGGGACAGGGGGAAGGGAGAGACCCAGTACTTC.

This clone appeared a few times. The rearrangement links TRBV6-6 to TRBJ2-1; 11 nucleotides line up with TRBD2. The V gene's germline CDR1 is MNHNY and CDR2 SVGAGI (reference sequence). The length of the CDR3 is 15 residues. V trimming: 10 bases; J trimming: 5 bases; junction bases outside the gene matches: 10. The chain's CDR3 is CATLPSGGPHNEQFF. For the CDR3, the DNA is TGTGCCACGTTACCTAGCGGGGGGCCCCACAATGAGCAGTTCTTC.

The chain combines TRBV7-9 with TRBJ2-3; perhaps TRBD1 as D (5 bases). Germline CDR1 and CDR2: SEHNR and FQNEAQ (reference sequence). The CDR3 spans 16 residues. Trimming left V 2 bases short and J 2 bases short, with 14 bases between. The DNA for the CDR3 is TGTGCCAGCAGCTTATGGACACTACTCTTCACAGATACGCAGTATTTT. Amino acid sequence: CASSLWTLLFTDTQYF.

This sequence joins TRBV21-1 and TRBJ1-5. TRBV21-1 is a pseudogene. CDR3 size: 14 residues. In DNA, the CDR3 is TGTGCCAGCAGCAATACAAGGGAGAATCAGCCCCAGCATTTT. This translates into CASSNTRENQPQHF.

The chain links TRBV6-6 to TRBJ1-2; the match to TRBD1 covers 11 bases. V was clipped by 7 bases and J by 3 bases; unmatched bases: 10. This CDR3 is built from 16 residues. Germline CDR1 MNHNY, CDR2 SVGAGI (reference sequence). In DNA, the CDR3 is TGTGCCAGCACTCCGGACAGGGGGCAGGCGTACTATGGCTACACCTTC. Residues: CASTPDRGQAYYGYTF.

The CDR3 sequence is CASSENRGRSYNEQFF. CDR3 DNA: TGTGCCAGCAGTGAAAACAGGGGCCGCTCCTACAATGAGCAGTTCTTC. The genes are TRBV6-1 and TRBJ2-1, with 7 nucleotides matching TRBD1. Germline trimming cut 2 bases from V and 0 bases from J; bases unmatched to any gene: 4. The CDR3 runs 16 residues. From germline, CDR1 is MNHNS and CDR2 SASEGT.

This sequence joins TRBV15 and TRBJ1-5; D ambiguous. CDR3 size: 16 residues. Germline-derived CDR1 and CDR2 are LNHNV and YYDKDF (reference sequence). The V and J ends lost 0 bases and 2 bases respectively, with 11 bases between them. The CDR3 coding sequence is TGTGCCACCAGCAGAGAATCCGGGTTTGGCAATCAGCCCCAGCATTTT. Its protein is CATSRESGFGNQPQHF.

This clone was seen just once. The V call is TRBV28, the J call TRBJ2-5, with 8 nucleotides matching TRBD2. Losses at the gene ends were 4 bases for V and 5 bases for J; bases not matched to a gene: 3. The CDR3 loop spans 13 amino acids. From germline, CDR1 is MDHEN and CDR2 SYDVKM. CDR3 sequence (DNA): TGTGCCAGCAGTTATCGGGGGGGGGAGACCCAGTACTTC. This gives the protein CASSYRGGETQYF. The variable domain in full, completed from reference TRBV28 and TRBJ2-5, reads DVKVTQSSRYLVKRTGEKVFLECVQDMDHENMFWYRQDPGLGLRLIYFSYDVKMKEKGDIPEGYSVSREKKERFSLILESASTNQTSMYLCASSYRGGETQYFGPGTRLLVL.

This clone came up a few times. V gene TRBV6-1 combines with J gene TRBJ2-7; no reliable D call. Germline V CDR1 and CDR2: MNHNS, SASEGT. Trimming stripped 3 bases from V and 10 bases from J, with 7 bases between. This CDR3 has 10 residues. CDR3 in amino acids: CASSDHRQYF. Here the CDR3 DNA reads TGTGCCAGCAGTGATCACAGACAGTACTTC.

This clone was counted a few times. The chain combines TRBV4-1 with TRBJ1-1; D remains ambiguous. Per germline, CDR1 MGHRA and CDR2 YSYEKL. The CDR3 contains 13 residues. The germline V and J ends were trimmed by 1 base and 6 bases, with 9 bases remaining between them. CDR3 protein: CASSQGLSAEAFF. CDR3 coding DNA: TGCGCCAGCAGCCAAGGACTGTCCGCTGAAGCTTTCTTT.

The chain joins TRBV4-3 to TRBJ2-1, with 7 nucleotides matching TRBD2. The J segment lost 4 bases and the V segment lost 5 bases, leaving 8 bases of the junction unmatched. The CDR3 contains 15 residues. The germline CDR1 and CDR2 sequences are LGHNA and YSLEER. The CDR3 spells CASSFRDYQYNEQFF. As DNA, the CDR3 is TGCGCCAGCAGCTTCCGGGACTACCAATACAATGAGCAGTTCTTC.